This T cell receptor (beta chain) was sequenced for a study of T cell responses to AZD1222 COVID-19 vaccine. This table comes from immunoSEQ multiplex PCR, and its TCRdb copy is limited to in-frame clones, with some not included. The sample yields tens of thousands of clones, 85% to 90% seen once. This clone was seen a few times. The antigen is unknown. Study conclusions and caveats: There were vaccine-associated CD4 TCRs across spike, dominant at 160-218 and 743-854. Repertoires were collected only later (after the peak T cell response had occurred).

The CDR3 spans 13 residues. Between the trimmed V and J ends, which lost 3 bases and 0 bases, there was a span of 3 bases. Germline CDR1 is MDHEN and CDR2 is SYDVKM. The sequencing here drew on peripheral blood, taken on day 0 of AZD1222 vaccination. The receptor comes from an adult in good health. This rearrangement joins TRBV28 to TRBJ1-3; D is uncertain. Here the CDR3 reads CASSFFSGNTIYF. CDR3 nucleotides: TGTGCCAGCAGTTTTTTCTCTGGAAACACCATATATTTT.